What follows is one T cell receptor beta chain and its context. This clonotype has only a few counts. Its antigen target is currently unknown. Per-base quality was not reported, and no clone a single base away is much larger than it. This entry belongs to a study of early T cells in non-severe SARS-CoV-2 infection (dated by TCRdb to the early 2020s). About the investigation overall: TCR sequencing used bulk RNA from unsorted whole blood, so alpha and beta chains could not be paired.

The library was prepared using 5' RACE. Sequencing took place on a NextSeq 500. In the TCR library protocol, unique molecular identifiers were attached to individual cDNA molecules to correct for PCR bias and sequencing error. Both TCR alpha and beta chains were sequenced, and tight co-correlation was observed between alpha and beta sequence abundances in each sample. In the authors' own workflow: Decombinator V4 was used to perform V gene, J gene and CDR3 annotation of TCR sequences. Expanded TCRs were defined as changing significantly between any two time points under a Poisson model with p below 0.0001. Abundances of TCRs were expressed as counts per million after normalisation to the total number of TCRs sequenced in each sample. TRAV1-2 paired with TRAJ12, TRAJ20 or TRAJ33 defined MAIT TCRs, while TRAV10 paired with TRAJ18 defined iNKT TCRs. VDJdb, accessed on 1 November 2021, was searched for TCRs annotated for CMV, EBV and SARS-CoV-2, and TCRs annotated for more than one antigen were excluded. TCRdb trimmed the raw reads at Q25, called clones with MiXCR and kept productive beta chains. Records with the same CDR3 protein are collapsed into one entry carrying the most frequent genes and DNA. These V and J calls are TCRdb output, not the study's own analysis. The sample records some 87,000 distinct CDR3 sequences, more than 10% of which are singletons. The top ten clonotypes cover 1.1% of the sample.

Beyond this particular receptor, the publication reports: VDJdb matching was skewed toward anti-spike CD8 responses, so virus-specific expansions were likely underestimated and private and CD4 specificities were missed.

A case-control design nested within a healthcare worker cohort in London, UK, was used, with weekly nasopharyngeal swab PCR tests and blood sampling performed. Between 23 and 31 March 2020, the week of the UK lockdown, healthcare workers were enrolled and then followed up weekly for as long as 16 weeks. The CDR3, from cysteine to phenylalanine, totals 15 residues. The kept DNA is CDR3 alone, 45 bases in frame from the first base. CDR1 SGHVS and CDR2 FNYEAQ were looked up in the germline V gene. The trim is 5 bases for V and 5 bases for J, with a gap of 16 bases between the germline ends. Sequencing was carried out using whole blood. The V gene is TRBV7-6 and the J gene is TRBJ2-1, with a weak D call of TRBD2 (6 bases match). The sequence derives from an adult who was a healthcare worker with PCR-confirmed SARS-CoV-2 infection or an uninfected control (not recorded which). The DNA sequence is as follows: TGTGCCAGCAGCCCACCCTACCAGCGGGACAATGAGCAGTTCTTC. It translates as CASSPPYQRDNEQFF.